This TCR beta chain was profiled in a study of Graves' ophthalmopathy and Graves' hyperthyroidism. Study as a whole: Investigators collected peripheral blood at initial diagnosis, before any treatment was given.

Scientists amplified the TCR beta CDR3 regions from RNA transcripts. RT-PCR with HTBI primers came first, then second-round multiplex PCR. TCRdb recomputed calls from the multiplex PCR reads with MiXCR, one row per CDR3 protein. The sample holds approximately 640,000 distinct CDR3 sequences, under 50% seen once. For this clonotype: Its antigen is currently unknown.

Whole-study results and caveats: Blood contained most expanded thyroid clonotypes exceeding 0.001 frequency. Researchers report that a 13-signature model separated ophthalmopathy from stable hyperthyroidism, posting less than 90% sensitivity and roughly 81% specificity.

Ineligible for inclusion were patients with other autoimmune diseases, uncontrolled infections, pregnancy or lactation. Germline V lookup: CDR1 WSHSY, CDR2 SAAADI. Trimming cost V 6 bases and J 8 bases, with 7 bases left between them. This CDR3 region has 11 residues. The sequenced sample consisted of peripheral blood. This receptor was taken from an adult man with Graves' ophthalmopathy. The chain uses TRBV10-2 and TRBJ1-4; a possible D gene is TRBD1 (6 bases). CDR3 protein: CASRDREKLFF. Written as DNA, the CDR3 is TGCGCCAGCAGAGACAGGGAAAAACTGTTTTTT.